The 29 T cell receptor beta chains reported below all come from one sample, sequenced in a study of T-cell memory formation after mild COVID-19 (dated by TCRdb to about 2021). The library relied on 5' RACE. The instrument given in TCRdb is Illumina NovaSeq 6000. TCRdb reworked the public reads: Q25 trimming with fastp, MiXCR clone assembly, productive beta chains retained. Rows matching on CDR3 protein sequence are summarized as one entry with the most common DNA and genes. A total of 250,000 to 350,000 distinct CDR3 sequences appear in this sample, 15% to 20% of them only once. The ten largest make up roughly 24% of the sample. The sequenced sample was PBMCs or a T cell subset sorted from them (not recorded which). The receptor set was obtained from a young man who had mild COVID-19 (a few samples of this study predate the infection). The sample titles of this study are shuffled in the database, so cell type and time point are left out; the donor was told from shared clones.

The CDR3 region has the DNA TGCGCCAGCAGCCAAGAGGGTAGAGGCTACACCTTC. Its protein is CASSQEGRGYTF. V gene TRBV4-3 combines with J gene TRBJ1-2; D not resolved. CDR1 is LGHNA and CDR2 is YSLEER in the germline V gene. This CDR3 comprises 12 residues. V lost 0 bases to trimming and J lost 8 bases, with 7 bases between them.

This chain connects TRBV7-9 to TRBJ1-2; the D is unclear. Trimming pared 4 bases from V and 2 bases from J, leaving 8 bases between. The CDR3 extends over 13 amino acids. The germline V gene encodes CDR1 SEHNR and CDR2 FQNEAQ (reference sequence). The CDR3 coding sequence is TGTGCCAGCAGCTCACAACAGAACTATGGCTACACCTTC. As protein: CASSSQQNYGYTF.

This clonotype was seen a few times. Here the CDR3 reads CASRGYEEQYF. CDR3 coding DNA: TGTGCCAGCAGGGGATACGAAGAGCAGTACTTC. The rearrangement uses TRBV6-5 and TRBJ2-7; D uncertain. This CDR3 has 11 residues. V lost 6 bases and J lost 7, with 10 bases in between. Germline V gives CDR1 MNHEY, CDR2 SVGAGI.

This clonotype was recorded a few times. This chain connects TRBV4-3 to TRBJ1-1; D ambiguous. Germline V CDR1 and CDR2: LGHNA, YSLEER. This CDR3 region has 14 residues. Trimming took 3 bases from V and 6 from J, leaving 14 bases between them. The CDR3 sequence is CASSQLLLGPEAFF. The CDR3 DNA is TGCGCCAGCAGCCAGCTCCTTTTAGGGCCTGAAGCTTTCTTT.

The J gene is TRBJ2-5, the V gene TRBV12-3 or TRBV12-4, with D perhaps matching TRBD1 (6 bases). The CDR3 extends over 13 amino acids. V dropped 7 bases and J dropped 0 bases, with 9 bases sitting between them. The CDR3 DNA follows: TGTGCCAGCACCAGGACAGACCAAGAGACCCAGTACTTC. It codes for CASTRTDQETQYF.

This clonotype showed up just a few times. The J gene is TRBJ1-4, the V gene TRBV20-1, with 10 bases that match TRBD1. Germline V gene data show CDR1 as DFQATT and CDR2 as SNEGSKA (reference sequence). With V trimmed by 3 bases and J by 6 bases, 7 bases remained unmatched. The CDR3 contains 15 residues. The CDR3 bases are TGCAGTGCTAGGAGACAGGGGGCGAACGATGAAAAACTGTTTTTT. Translation: CSARRQGANDEKLFF.

This clonotype came up a few times. V usage is TRBV20-1 and J usage is TRBJ2-3; D is unresolved. The CDR3 sequence is 14 residues long. The germline V and J ends were trimmed by 7 bases and 0 bases, with 14 bases remaining between them. In germline, CDR1 is DFQATT, CDR2 SNEGSKA (reference sequence). DNA of the CDR3: TGCAGTGAGGATAACGGTTACAGCACAGATACGCAGTATTTT. Translation: CSEDNGYSTDTQYF.

V usage is TRBV6-5 and J usage is TRBJ2-2, with D hard to call. The germline gives CDR1 MNHEY, CDR2 SVGAGI. This CDR3 region has 13 residues. The V and J ends lost 5 bases and 6 bases respectively, with 10 bases between them. The CDR3 sequence is CASSATTSGELFF. DNA for the CDR3: TGTGCCAGCAGTGCCACTACCTCCGGGGAGCTGTTTTTT.

The chain is built from TRBV3-1 and TRBJ2-7, with D tentatively TRBD1 (5 bases). V dropped 2 bases and J dropped 9 bases, with 11 bases sitting between them. Germline loops: CDR1 LGHDT, CDR2 YNNKEL (reference sequence). The CDR3 loop spans 12 amino acids. CDR3 loop: CASSQLGEPQYF. In DNA, the CDR3 is TGTGCCAGCAGCCAATTAGGGGAACCGCAGTACTTC.

This clonotype was counted a few times. CDR3 region: CASSYGANFYEQYV. The CDR3 DNA reads TGTGCCAGCAGTTACGGCGCGAATTTCTACGAGCAGTACGTC. This chain links TRBV6-2 or TRBV6-3 with TRBJ2-7; D remains unclear. V shed 2 bases and J shed 3 bases, with 11 bases lying between them. Germline values: CDR1 MNHEY, CDR2 SVGEGT. This CDR3 spans 14 amino acids.

This clonotype was seen a few times. The chain uses TRBV7-2 and TRBJ2-7; either TRBD1 or TRBD2 may fit D (6 bases each). Germline lookup yields CDR1 SGHTA and CDR2 FQGNSA. V was pared by 1 base and J by 3 bases, with 13 bases between. This CDR3 region has 15 residues. This CDR3 reads CASSLVGGLFYEQYF. CDR3 DNA sequence: TGTGCCAGCAGCTTAGTAGGGGGGCTATTCTACGAGCAGTACTTC.

This clonotype was seen more than once but under ten times. This rearrangement joins TRBV4-1 to TRBJ2-7, with TRBD2 matching over 7 bases. The CDR3 consists of 16 residues. Germline trimming cut 0 bases from V and 4 bases from J; bases unmatched to any gene: 9. Germline V lookup: CDR1 MGHRA, CDR2 YSYEKL. CDR3 sequence (DNA): TGCGCCAGCAGCCAAGAAAGCGGGGAGGGGCTTTACGAGCAGTACGTC. Residues: CASSQESGEGLYEQYV.

The V gene is TRBV24-1, the J gene TRBJ2-5; unclear D gene. The CDR3 runs to 12 residues. Germline CDR1 reads KGHDR; CDR2 reads SFDVKD. Trimming shortened V by 5 bases and J by 3 bases, and 6 bases separated the two germline ends. The CDR3 bases are TGTGCCACCAGTGCGACCGAAGAGACCCAGTACTTC. This gives the protein CATSATEETQYF.

The chain uses TRBV4-3 and TRBJ1-2; 7 nucleotides agree with TRBD1. The CDR3 runs to 12 residues. Germline CDR1 LGHNA, CDR2 YSLEER. V gave up 3 bases and J gave up 5 bases; unmatched junction bases: 0. The CDR3 DNA is TGCGCCAGCAGCCAGACAGGGTATGGCTACACCTTC. It translates to CASSQTGYGYTF.

The chain uses TRBV9 and TRBJ2-5, with D possibly called TRBD1 or TRBD2 (6 bases each). V was shortened by 2 bases and J by 4 bases, with 12 bases between the two germline ends. The CDR3 loop spans 14 amino acids. Germline assignment: CDR1 SGDLS and CDR2 YYNGEE. In nucleotides, the CDR3 is TGTGCCAGCAGCGTTCTGGGGGGCGGAGAGACCCAGTACTTC. Translated: CASSVLGGGETQYF.

The chain employs TRBV6-2 or TRBV6-3 and TRBJ2-3; the D is unclear. This CDR3 has 13 residues. The germline CDR1 and CDR2 sequences are MNHEY and SVGEGT. Trimming shortened V by 6 bases and J by 6 bases, and 13 bases separated the two germline ends. CDR3 DNA sequence: TGTGCCAGCAGCGACCCCCCACGGGATACGCAGTATTTT. Its protein product is CASSDPPRDTQYF.

This clonotype was seen a few times. The chain combines TRBV9 with TRBJ2-2, with 8 bases aligning to TRBD1. The V gene end was trimmed by 0 bases and the J gene end by 2 bases; junction bases not matched to a gene: 6. Germline-derived CDR1 and CDR2 are SGDLS and YYNGEE. The CDR3 consists of 17 residues. CDR3 protein: CASSVDPGGRNTGELFF. The CDR3 nucleotides are TGTGCCAGCAGCGTAGACCCAGGGGGCAGAAACACCGGGGAGCTGTTTTTT.

The rearrangement links TRBV15 to TRBJ2-1; unclear D gene. The germline gives CDR1 LNHNV, CDR2 YYDKDF (reference sequence). This CDR3 contains 12 residues. V was pared by 1 base and J by 5 bases, with 3 bases between. CDR3 DNA sequence: TGTGCCACCAGCAGAGGGGACAATGAGCAGTTCTTC. It specifies CATSRGDNEQFF.

This chain joins TRBV20-1 and TRBJ1-6; possibly TRBD1 for D (6 bases). Germline V lookup: CDR1 DFQATT, CDR2 SNEGSKA (reference sequence). Trimming took 4 bases from V and 7 from J, leaving 11 bases between them. CDR3 length equals 13 residues. The CDR3: CSAIRGGNSPLHF. As DNA, the CDR3 is TGCAGTGCTATCAGGGGTGGAAATTCACCCCTCCACTTT.

This clonotype has only one observation. This CDR3 is CASSLQGIRSTQYF. The DNA of the CDR3 is TGTGCCAGCAGCTTACAAGGGATCCGCAGTACGCAGTATTTT. The gene calls are TRBV7-2 and TRBJ2-3; no firm D call. The V gene lost 2 bases and the J gene lost 8 bases, with 14 bases spanning the gap. CDR3 length: 14 amino acids. Germline V gene lookup returns CDR1 SGHTA and CDR2 FQGNSA.

The CDR3 here is CASSFGVLYYGYTF. As DNA, the CDR3 is TGTGCCAGCAGTTTTGGGGTGCTATACTATGGCTACACCTTC. This sequence joins TRBV12-3 or TRBV12-4 and TRBJ1-2; D is uncertain. V dropped 3 bases and J dropped 3 bases, with 11 bases sitting between them. The CDR3 is made up of 14 amino acids.

The chain employs TRBV11-1 and TRBJ2-5, with D possibly being TRBD2 (5 bases). CDR1 and CDR2 (germline): SGHAT, FQDESV (reference sequence). Deletions cut 5 bases from V and 9 bases from J, with 19 bases between. This CDR3 region has 14 residues. As DNA, the CDR3 is TGTGCCAGCAGCGGCTCAGACAACCTCGGGGCCCAGTACTTC. Protein: CASSGSDNLGAQYF.

This clonotype was seen a handful of times. The rearrangement joins TRBV5-1 to TRBJ1-1; TRBD1 is a possible D gene (5 bases). Trimming pared 0 bases from V and 1 base from J, leaving 10 bases between. This CDR3 has 15 amino acids. Germline V lookup: CDR1 SGHRS, CDR2 YFSETQ. CDR3 bases: TGCGCCAGCAGCTTGGCGGGACGGTGGAACACTGAAGCTTTCTTT. This gives the protein CASSLAGRWNTEAFF.

This clonotype was recorded a few times. This sequence joins TRBV28 and TRBJ2-1; TRBD2 agrees at 9 bases. Germline CDR1 and CDR2: MDHEN and SYDVKM. The CDR3 contains 14 residues. V was clipped by 7 bases and J by 2 bases; unmatched bases: 3. The CDR3: CASTLAGPYNEQFF. The DNA for the CDR3 is TGTGCCAGCACCCTAGCGGGGCCCTACAATGAGCAGTTCTTC.

This chain uses TRBV7-2 with TRBJ1-2, with 8 nucleotides matching TRBD1. V shed 5 bases and J 2 bases; nucleotides not matched to a gene: 10. The CDR3 spans 16 residues. Germline V gives CDR1 SGHTA, CDR2 FQGNSA. The CDR3 is CASSLQPQGANYGYTF. CDR3 coding DNA: TGTGCCAGCAGCCTCCAGCCCCAGGGGGCCAACTATGGCTACACCTTC.

In its sample, this clonotype was seen a few times. The chain combines TRBV28 with TRBJ2-7; no reliable D call. Germline V gene data show CDR1 as MDHEN and CDR2 as SYDVKM. The CDR3 length is 13 residues. V lost 5 bases to trimming and J lost 7 bases, with 15 bases between them. CDR3 sequence (DNA): TGTGCCAGCAGTCTTTCCGTACGTCGGGAGCAGTACGTC. The encoded protein is CASSLSVRREQYV.

The chain couples TRBV5-1 to TRBJ2-3; 9 bases map to TRBD2. Trimming cost V 4 bases and J 0 bases; bases outside gene matches: 6. CDR3 length equals 16 residues. Germline CDR1 and CDR2: SGHRS and YFSETQ. CDR3 sequence: CASSPAGGPSTDTQYF. CDR3 DNA sequence: TGCGCCAGCAGCCCCGCGGGAGGGCCTAGCACAGATACGCAGTATTTT.

The chain links TRBV4-1 to TRBJ2-3; either TRBD1 or TRBD2 may fit D (5 bases each). This CDR3 is built from 15 residues. The germline gives CDR1 MGHRA, CDR2 YSYEKL. Trimming cost V 0 bases and J 6 bases, with 13 bases left between them. Written as DNA, the CDR3 is TGCGCCAGCAGCCAAGAGGGACGGTTAGTTGATACGCAGTATTTT. Translation gives CASSQEGRLVDTQYF.

The chain employs TRBV7-9 and TRBJ1-2; 8 bases map to TRBD1. The germline V gene has CDR1 SEHNR and CDR2 FQNEAQ (reference sequence). This CDR3 is 13 amino acids long. Trimming at V came to 11 bases and at J to 3 bases, leaving 8 bases not matched to a gene. This chain's CDR3 is CAGGQGLDYGYTF. CDR3 bases: TGTGCCGGTGGACAGGGCCTGGACTATGGCTACACCTTC.